These 10 T cell receptor beta chains were sequenced from one sample in a study of neurological immune-mediated disorders. MiXCR, run by TCRdb on the 5' RACE reads, gives a single entry per CDR3 protein. The sample shows about 62,000 distinct CDR3 sequences, 4% to 6% of them seen only once. Sequenced input: PBMCs. The receptors stem from a woman in her forties or fifties with multiple sclerosis.

This clonotype occurred many times. This chain connects TRBV6-2 or TRBV6-3 to TRBJ2-1, with D possibly being TRBD1 (5 bases). V lost 7 bases and J lost 6, with 7 bases in between. Germline CDR1 is MNHEY and CDR2 is SVGEGT. The CDR3 covers 11 residues. CDR3 loop: CASTGINEQFF. The CDR3 nucleotides read TGTGCCAGCACAGGGATCAATGAGCAGTTCTTC.

This clonotype has ten or more counts. The CDR3 end shows no conserved phenylalanine or tryptophan, and so a read error is likely. The DNA is omitted, as the CDR3 cannot be located on it reliably, and the CDR3 follows TCRdb's listing. The chain uses TRBV11-2 and TRBJ2-7. The CDR3 is made up of 11 amino acids, end residues included. Germline CDR1 and CDR2: SGHAT and FQNNGV. CDR3 protein: CASSLDEKPYL.

Points on this clonotype: A single base separates this from a much larger clone, so it may be a read error. The chain joins TRBV10-3 to TRBJ2-3, with 7 bases lining up with TRBD2. Trimming at V came to 10 bases and at J to 8 bases, leaving 12 bases not matched to a gene. This CDR3 has 13 residues. Germline V gives CDR1 ENHRY, CDR2 SYGVKD. The CDR3 DNA sequence: TGTGCCAACTCTGCGGGGACGGGGGGTACGCAGTATTTT. It specifies CANSAGTGGTQYF.

This clonotype was found a few times. The genes are TRBV5-1 and TRBJ2-7, with TRBD1 identical over 10 bases. J gave up 5 bases and V 3 bases, and 8 bases lay outside the gene matches. Germline CDR1 and CDR2: SGHRS and YFSETQ. This CDR3 comprises 15 residues. The CDR3 protein is CASSWTRDRGDEQYF. CDR3 in DNA: TGCGCCAGCAGCTGGACCCGGGACAGGGGAGACGAGCAGTACTTC.

Ten or more counts support this clonotype. V usage is TRBV25-1 and J usage is TRBJ2-5; no reliable D call. The CDR3 totals 14 residues. Germline loops: CDR1 MGHDK, CDR2 SYGVNS. The ends were cut back, 1 base at V and 4 bases at J, with 10 bases in the middle. CDR3: CASSELGSPETQYF. The CDR3 DNA is TGTGCCAGCAGTGAATTGGGCTCCCCAGAGACCCAGTACTTC.

This clonotype was recorded many times. V and J are TRBV7-9 and TRBJ2-1, with unresolved D. Trimming stripped 5 bases from V and 5 bases from J, with 16 bases between. Germline V gives CDR1 SEHNR, CDR2 FQNEAQ (reference sequence). CDR3 length: 15 residues. CDR3 sequence reads: CASSPRRMANNEQFF. CDR3 coding DNA: TGTGCCAGCAGCCCAAGACGGATGGCTAACAATGAGCAGTTCTTC.

This clonotype was detected ten times or more. The chain has TRBV20-1 and TRBJ1-4; D is unresolved. Germline CDR1 is DFQATT and CDR2 is SNEGSKA (reference sequence). The CDR3 is 14 amino acids. The germline V and J ends were trimmed by 6 bases and 1 base, with 12 bases remaining between them. In DNA, the CDR3 is TGCAGTGCCTCGGACGGGGTAACTAATGAAAAACTGTTTTTT. Its translation is CSASDGVTNEKLFF.

This clonotype was picked up many times. The chain is built from TRBV12-3 or TRBV12-4 and TRBJ2-5; 12 bases match TRBD2. CDR3 length equals 14 residues. V lost 5 bases, J lost 7 bases, and 5 bases stayed unmatched. Here the CDR3 reads CASSQTGLAGTQYF. CDR3 DNA sequence: TGTGCCAGCAGTCAAACGGGACTAGCGGGGACCCAGTACTTC.

This clonotype was seen many times. The rearrangement links TRBV6-6 to TRBJ2-3; 8 bases agree with TRBD1. After removal of 6 bases from V and 2 bases from J, the junction contained 4 bases not matched to a gene. CDR3 length: 14 amino acids. In germline, CDR1 is MNHNY, CDR2 SVGAGI (reference sequence). Here the CDR3 reads CASSLDRATDTQYF. The CDR3 DNA reads TGTGCCAGCAGCCTGGACAGGGCCACAGATACGCAGTATTTT.

This clonotype has more than one count but fewer than ten. A single base separates this from a much larger clone, so it may be a read error. V gene TRBV28 combines with J gene TRBJ1-1, with D uncertain. Germline CDR1 MDHEN, CDR2 SYDVKM. V lost 9 bases and J 7 bases, leaving 9 bases between the germline ends. The CDR3 runs to 10 residues. The CDR3 sequence: CARSRHEAFF. CDR3 nucleotide sequence: TGTGCCAGAAGCCGCCATGAAGCTTTCTTT.